This T cell receptor beta chain was identified in a study of blood T cells in healthy people across ages (dated by TCRdb to between 2015 and 2016). Study-level background: In model experiments, template switching captured about one uniquely barcoded TCR beta cDNA molecule for every two T cells. Using the same blood draw, the study looked at two additional independent replicas of 1 million unique cDNA reads for two donors, one aged 18 to 29 and the other aged 80 or older. Using deep sequencing normalized with unique cDNA molecular identifiers, the study measured how TCR beta repertoire diversity changes with age. To avoid experimental bias, donors of different ages were distributed randomly across sequencing lanes. The donors were split into four age groups: young (average around 15 years), middle-aged (roughly 40), aged (roughly 65) and long-lived (under 85).

The library was made by 5' RACE. A second PCR of roughly 7 to 11 cycles was performed with a sample-barcoded 5' primer and a J-beta primer mix. A unique molecular identifier was introduced onto each TCR beta cDNA molecule by a template-switch 5' adaptor carrying 12 random nucleotides. Each sample yielded at least 3 million CDR3-containing paired-end reads. All of the RNA was converted into first-strand cDNA using the Mint cDNA synthesis kit, with a TRBC-specific oligonucleotide serving as the primer. After uracil-DNA glycosylase treatment, a first 18-cycle PCR used universal primers M1SS and BC2_uni_R on all cDNA. The study's own analysis went as follows. For normalization, 1 million high-quality reads were randomly selected from each sample, with every read carrying a distinct molecular identifier. Instead of being binned into consensus sequences, reads with shared molecular identifiers were discarded. CDR3 identification, clonotype clustering and error correction used MiTCR with a Q25 quality threshold and the strictest error-elimination algorithm. Lower-bound total TCR beta diversity was estimated with a nonparametric unseen species model using Euler transformation. Through fastp at Q25 and MiXCR, TCRdb rebuilt clones from the public reads, retaining in-frame beta chains. Each record represents a unique CDR3 protein, reported with the most common genes and DNA among its rows. TCRdb's processing, not the study's, gives the V and J calls here. Within this sample are approximately 1,700,000 distinct CDR3 sequences, with around 42% of them counted one time only. The biggest ten clones account for 23% of the sample.

Spanning cysteine to phenylalanine, the CDR3 consists of 13 amino acids. Just the 39-base CDR3 DNA is kept, in frame starting at base 1. V loses 0 bases, J loses 6 bases, and the germline ends lie 7 bases apart. From the germline V gene, CDR1 is LGHNA and CDR2 is YNFKEQ. Donors were a few dozen systemically healthy Caucasian individuals from Russia aged roughly 6 to 95 years. Ten milliliters of peripheral blood were drawn from each donor into EDTA-treated Vacutainer tubes. Ficoll-Paque density-gradient centrifugation was used to isolate PBMCs, with at least 6.5 million per sample. Total RNA was extracted from PBMCs with Trizol reagent, with at least 5 micrograms obtained per sample. For every donor, an aliquot of PBMCs went through flow cytometry to measure the percentages of naive CD45RAhigh/CD27high T cells. Worth noting for this clonotype: This clone's antigen is unknown. Base quality data are lacking; no much larger clone is found one base away.

On the study overall, not on this receptor specifically: Total diversity estimates from one million sequenced T cells were considered lower bounds and underestimates. Conclusive comparison of naive and antigen-experienced compartments was prevented by the profiling of bulk unsorted PBMCs. Compared with the aged group, the long-lived group had more naive CD4+ T cells, fewer expanded clones and increased TCR diversity, suggesting age selection. As age increased, observed TCR beta diversity per million T cells dropped in a roughly linear way, and a significant reduction was already evident by age about 40. A strong correlation was found between observed TCR beta diversity and the percentage of naive T cells measured by flow cytometry. Donor CMV infection status was unknown, potentially confounding age-related changes in expanded clonotypes.

The clonotype was recovered from a human donor in good health. The material sequenced was blood. The sequence is built from TRBV4-2 and TRBJ2-3; too little of a D gene remains to name it. The nucleotide sequence reads TGTGCCAGCAGCCAAGATCTCCAGGATACGCAGTATTTT. The resulting protein is CASSQDLQDTQYF.